These 23 T cell receptor beta chains share one sample of origin, sequenced in a study of beta chain features in type 1 diabetes. Whole-study results and caveats: The study found moderately but significantly shorter TCRB CDR3s in all four CD4+ subsets of Type 1 diabetes patients.

The authors reverse transcribed all of the isolated RNA, so sequencing captured expressed TCRB transcripts. Repertoires were generated with immunoSEQ multiplex PCR, while TCRdb's copy carries only in-frame clones and drops some. The table has 150,000 to 200,000 clones, 8% to 9.5% seen once; the top ten hold around 0.5%. Antigens of these TCRs are unknown. Specimen: central memory CD4+ T cells from blood. The source is a young woman with type 1 diabetes.

This chain uses TRBV28 with TRBJ1-2; possible D gene TRBD1, 5 bases. Per the germline V gene, CDR1 is MDHEN and CDR2 is SYDVKM. Trimming took off 11 bases at V and 8 bases at J, with 21 bases between the two ends. This CDR3 spans 13 amino acids. CDR3: CAYYNGGGGGYTF. The CDR3 DNA reads TGTGCCTACTATAACGGTGGGGGAGGGGGCTACACCTTC.

In its sample, this clone was seen a few times. The chain has TRBV29-1 and TRBJ2-1, with a possible D match to TRBD1 (5 bases). Germline V gene lookup returns CDR1 SQVTM and CDR2 ANQGSEA. The CDR3 extends over 14 amino acids. Trimming took 4 bases from V and 1 from J, leaving 11 bases between them. CDR3 region: CSVVGVFSYNEQFF. The CDR3 DNA follows: TGCAGCGTTGTAGGGGTGTTTTCCTACAATGAGCAGTTCTTC.

The CDR3 nucleotides are TGTGCCAGCAGCTCAACTAGCGGGGGGACCTACGAGCAGTACTTC. Translated: CASSSTSGGTYEQYF. The chain carries TRBV7-2 and TRBJ2-7, with TRBD2 matching over 12 bases. Germline CDR1 SGHTA, CDR2 FQGNSA. Trimming removed 4 bases from V and 2 bases from J; junction bases left unmatched: 3. The CDR3 is 15 amino acids.

This clone was seen a few times. The chain joins TRBV6-5 to TRBJ1-2; TRBD1 might be the D (5 bases). The germline V gene encodes CDR1 MNHEY and CDR2 SVGAGI. This CDR3 is 15 amino acids long. The V and J ends lost 0 bases and 0 bases respectively, with 8 bases between them. The CDR3 spells CASSYSGTTNYGYTF. CDR3 in DNA: TGTGCCAGCAGTTACTCGGGGACTACTAACTATGGCTACACCTTC.

V and J are TRBV9 and TRBJ2-2; D call uncertain. This CDR3 has 14 residues. Germline lookup yields CDR1 SGDLS and CDR2 YYNGEE. V gave up 3 bases and J gave up 1 base, with 7 bases separating them. The CDR3: CASSGILNTGELFF. Written as DNA, the CDR3 is TGTGCCAGCAGCGGTATACTGAACACCGGGGAGCTGTTTTTT.

Here the CDR3 reads CASSLGGTSKADTQYF. The CDR3 DNA reads TGTGCCAGCAGCTTAGGTGGGACTAGTAAGGCAGATACGCAGTATTTT. J is TRBJ2-3 and V is TRBV11-2; TRBD2 agrees at 8 bases. After removal of 1 base from V and 4 bases from J, the junction contained 7 bases not matched to a gene. The V gene's germline CDR1 is SGHAT and CDR2 FQNNGV. The CDR3 has 16 residues. Looking up the rest from reference TRBV11-2 and TRBJ2-3 gives the full variable domain: EAGVAQSPRYKIIEKRQSVAFWCNPISGHATLYWYQQILGQGPKLLIQFQNNGVVDDSQLPKDRFSAERLKGVDSTLKIQPAKLEDSAVYLCASSLGGTSKADTQYFGPGTRLTVL.

In this sample, this clone turned up a few times. Other DNA sequences in this specimen translate into the identical CDR3. The V gene is TRBV18, the J gene TRBJ1-3; TRBD1 is a possible D gene (6 bases). Per the germline V gene, CDR1 is KGHSH and CDR2 is LQKENI. CDR3 length: 15 amino acids. V lost 3 bases to trimming and J lost 0 bases, with 9 bases between them. The chain's CDR3 is CASSPTGYSGNTIYF. The CDR3 bases are TGTGCCAGCTCACCTACAGGGTACTCTGGAAACACCATATATTTT.

This rearrangement joins TRBV5-1 to TRBJ2-6; tentative D call: TRBD1 (5 bases). V was trimmed by 6 bases and J by 0 bases, leaving 10 bases between them. The CDR3 contains 15 residues. Looked up from germline, CDR1 is SGHRS and CDR2 is YFSETQ. The CDR3 DNA reads TGCGCCAGCACCGGAGACAGCTCTGGGGCCAACGTCCTGACTTTC. Translated: CASTGDSSGANVLTF.

CDR3 loop: CASSVMTGGPEKLFF. The CDR3 nucleotides read TGTGCCAGCAGCGTTATGACAGGGGGCCCTGAAAAACTGTTTTTT. The chain is built from TRBV7-8 and TRBJ1-4, with 10 bases matching TRBD1. Germline V lookup: CDR1 SGHVS, CDR2 FQNEAQ. J lost 7 bases, V lost 5 bases, and 7 bases had no gene match. CDR3 length equals 15 residues.

In this sample, this clone turned up a few times. Other DNA variants within this sample encode the same CDR3. This chain joins TRBV19 and TRBJ2-7, with D possibly being TRBD1 (5 bases). The CDR3 covers 12 residues. Germline-derived CDR1 and CDR2 are LNHDA and SQIVND (reference sequence). V dropped 6 bases and J dropped 1 base, with 7 bases sitting between them. CDR3: CASSTGSYEQYF. CDR3 sequence (DNA): TGTGCCAGTAGCACAGGATCCTACGAGCAGTACTTC.

This clone has a handful of counts. J is TRBJ1-4 and V is TRBV6-6, with a possible D match to TRBD1 (5 bases). Germline CDR1 and CDR2: MNHNY and SVGAGI (reference sequence). Trimming took 5 bases from V and 8 from J, leaving 15 bases between them. The CDR3 has 14 amino acids. CDR3 loop: CASSTSGNGEKLFF. The CDR3 region has the DNA TGTGCCAGCAGTACCTCAGGGAACGGGGAAAAACTGTTTTTT.

V gene TRBV11-3 combines with J gene TRBJ2-3, with 10 bases that match TRBD2. Trimming removed 4 bases from V and 5 bases from J; junction bases left unmatched: 9. Per the germline V gene, CDR1 is SGHNT and CDR2 is YENEEA. This CDR3 comprises 16 residues. The CDR3 DNA follows: TGTGCCAGCAGCTACCCACTAGCGGGATTGAAAGATACGCAGTATTTT. As protein: CASSYPLAGLKDTQYF. Full variable domain (remainder filled in from reference TRBV11-3 and TRBJ2-3): EAGVVQSPRYKIIEKKQPVAFWCNPISGHNTLYWYLQNLGQGPELLIRYENEEAVDDSQLPKDRFSAERLKGVDSTLKIQPAELGDSAVYLCASSYPLAGLKDTQYFGPGTRLTVL.

This clone was found a few times. The chain carries TRBV28 and TRBJ2-7; tentative D call: TRBD1 (5 bases). Germline-derived CDR1 and CDR2 are MDHEN and SYDVKM. The germline V and J ends were trimmed by 10 bases and 0 bases, with 13 bases remaining between them. CDR3 size: 13 residues. The chain's CDR3 is CAIRQHSSYEQYF. The CDR3 bases are TGTGCCATCCGACAGCATAGCTCCTACGAGCAGTACTTC.

The chain links TRBV14 to TRBJ1-2, with TRBD1 matching over 9 bases. The CDR3 has 13 residues. V shed 2 bases, J shed 8 bases, and the junction held 3 bases outside the gene matches. The germline CDR1 and CDR2 sequences are SGHDN and FVKESK. CDR3 in amino acids: CASSQRDREGYTF. DNA for the CDR3: TGTGCCAGCAGCCAAAGGGACAGGGAAGGCTACACCTTC.

This clone has a handful of counts. The chain uses TRBV18 and TRBJ1-6, with D possibly matching TRBD1 (5 bases). CDR1 and CDR2 from the germline V gene are KGHSH and LQKENI. V lost 4 bases, J lost 5 bases, and 12 bases lay in between. The CDR3 covers 15 residues. CDR3 nucleotides: TGTGCCAGCTCACTTGACCAAGGGGATAATTCACCCCTCCACTTT. Its translation: CASSLDQGDNSPLHF.

This clone was counted a single time. CDR3 region: CASSQAGGSYNEQFF. In DNA, the CDR3 is TGCGCCAGCAGCCAAGCGGGGGGCTCCTACAATGAGCAGTTCTTC. The V call is TRBV4-3, the J call TRBJ2-1; TRBD2 matches at 7 bases. This CDR3 is 15 amino acids long. V lost 1 base and J lost 0; bases outside the gene matches: 0. Germline CDR1 is LGHNA and CDR2 is YSLEER.

A remark on this clone: At one boundary the junction diverges from the germline segment, which might be a read error. V usage is TRBV7-7 and J usage is TRBJ1-1; the D is unclear. Germline CDR1 reads SSHAT; CDR2 reads FNYEAQ (reference sequence). This CDR3 contains 13 residues. The CDR3, as DNA: TGTGCTAGCAGCTTCTCCAGGAACACTGAAGCTTTCTTT. Its protein product is CASSFSRNTEAFF.

This clone was found a few times. This rearrangement joins TRBV7-3 to TRBJ2-2; 9 positions match TRBD2. With V trimmed by 6 bases and J by 3 bases, 5 bases remained unmatched. The CDR3 is 15 residues long. Germline loops: CDR1 SGHTA, CDR2 FQGTGA. The CDR3 sequence is CASSPAGGHTGELFF. In DNA form, the CDR3 reads TGTGCCAGCAGTCCAGCGGGAGGCCACACCGGGGAGCTGTTTTTT.

The V gene is TRBV19, the J gene TRBJ2-5, with a weak D call TRBD1 (6 bases). This CDR3 has 16 amino acids. CDR1 LNHDA and CDR2 SQIVND come from the germline V gene (reference sequence). V lost 5 bases and J lost 2, with 18 bases in between. The CDR3: CASSSATGYSQETQYF. In nucleotides, the CDR3 is TGTGCCAGTAGTTCCGCAACAGGGTATTCACAAGAGACCCAGTACTTC. The full variable domain, completed using reference TRBV19 and TRBJ2-5, is DGGITQSPKYLFRKEGQNVTLSCEQNLNHDAMYWYRQDPGQGLRLIYYSQIVNDFQKGDIAEGYSVSREKKESFPLTVTSAQKNPTAFYLCASSSATGYSQETQYFGPGTRLLVL.

CDR3: CASSTQAAGGSEQYF. Written as DNA, the CDR3 is TGTGCCAGCAGTACCCAGGCTGCGGGAGGATCCGAGCAGTACTTC. This rearrangement joins TRBV27 to TRBJ2-7, with 8 bases lining up with TRBD2. The CDR3 is made up of 15 amino acids. Germline V gene data show CDR1 as MNHEY and CDR2 as SMNVEV (reference sequence). The V gene end was trimmed by 5 bases and the J gene end by 6 bases; junction bases not matched to a gene: 12.

The rearrangement links TRBV11-2 to TRBJ2-5, with 12 bases fitting TRBD2. Germline V CDR1 and CDR2: SGHAT, FQNNGV. Trimming took 2 bases from V and 0 from J; bases not matched to a gene: 4. This CDR3 is built from 17 residues. This CDR3 is CASSLQGLAGNQETQYF. CDR3 DNA: TGTGCCAGCAGCTTACAAGGACTAGCGGGGAACCAAGAGACCCAGTACTTC. Combining the CDR3 with reference TRBV11-2 and TRBJ2-5 gives the whole variable domain EAGVAQSPRYKIIEKRQSVAFWCNPISGHATLYWYQQILGQGPKLLIQFQNNGVVDDSQLPKDRFSAERLKGVDSTLKIQPAKLEDSAVYLCASSLQGLAGNQETQYFGPGTRLLVL.

The chain joins TRBV4-1 to TRBJ2-4, with 8 nucleotides matching TRBD1. The V gene's germline CDR1 is MGHRA and CDR2 YSYEKL. The CDR3 is made up of 16 amino acids. The V and J ends lost 2 bases and 2 bases, in that order; junction bases with no gene match: 5. The CDR3: CASSQPSRGPKNIQYF. CDR3 nucleotides: TGCGCCAGCAGCCAACCCTCCAGGGGGCCCAAAAACATTCAGTACTTC.

The rearrangement joins TRBV28 to TRBJ2-5; the match to TRBD1 covers 9 bases. The J segment lost 3 bases and the V segment lost 4 bases, leaving 6 bases of the junction unmatched. The CDR3 sequence is 15 residues long. Germline CDR1 reads MDHEN; CDR2 reads SYDVKM. The CDR3 loop reads CASSSMGQGKETQYF. The DNA of the CDR3 is TGTGCCAGCAGTTCCATGGGACAGGGAAAAGAGACCCAGTACTTC.